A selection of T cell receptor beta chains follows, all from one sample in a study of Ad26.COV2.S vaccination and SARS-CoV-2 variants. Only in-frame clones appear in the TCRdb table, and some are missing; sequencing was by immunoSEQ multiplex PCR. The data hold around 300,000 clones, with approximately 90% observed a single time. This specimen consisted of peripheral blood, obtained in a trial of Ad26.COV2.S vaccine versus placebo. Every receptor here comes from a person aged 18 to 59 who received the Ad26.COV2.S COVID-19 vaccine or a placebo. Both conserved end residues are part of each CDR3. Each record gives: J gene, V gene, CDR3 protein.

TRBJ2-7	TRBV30	CAWSVGQQTYEQYF
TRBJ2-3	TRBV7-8	CASSPTLAGRPSSTDTQYF
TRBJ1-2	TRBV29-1	CSALGQTTIYGYTF
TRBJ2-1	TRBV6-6	CASSSYSATSGGTHHYNEQFF
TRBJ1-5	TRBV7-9	CASSLAQGVGQPQHF
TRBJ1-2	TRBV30	CAWSDRVASSGGYTF
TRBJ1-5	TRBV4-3	CASSQGRAQGIDQPQHF
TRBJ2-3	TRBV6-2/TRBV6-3	CASSYFPESAPPDTQYF
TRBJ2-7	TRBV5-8	CASSLETYEQYF
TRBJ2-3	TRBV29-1	CSGLFSGRLNTQYF
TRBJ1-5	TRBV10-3	CAISAGDSNQPQHF
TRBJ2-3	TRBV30	CAWTSDYGDTQYF
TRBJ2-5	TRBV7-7	CASSFLQGSRETQYF
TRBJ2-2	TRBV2	CASRDPAGGVTGELFF
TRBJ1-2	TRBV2	CASSSKTNYGYTF
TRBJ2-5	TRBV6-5	CASSYPTGPAETQYF
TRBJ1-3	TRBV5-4	CASSYDRGSGNTIYF
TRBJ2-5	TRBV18	CASSPPNGNGETQYF
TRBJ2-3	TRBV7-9	CASSLGGRITDTQYF
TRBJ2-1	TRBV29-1	CSVVDGSLYEQFF